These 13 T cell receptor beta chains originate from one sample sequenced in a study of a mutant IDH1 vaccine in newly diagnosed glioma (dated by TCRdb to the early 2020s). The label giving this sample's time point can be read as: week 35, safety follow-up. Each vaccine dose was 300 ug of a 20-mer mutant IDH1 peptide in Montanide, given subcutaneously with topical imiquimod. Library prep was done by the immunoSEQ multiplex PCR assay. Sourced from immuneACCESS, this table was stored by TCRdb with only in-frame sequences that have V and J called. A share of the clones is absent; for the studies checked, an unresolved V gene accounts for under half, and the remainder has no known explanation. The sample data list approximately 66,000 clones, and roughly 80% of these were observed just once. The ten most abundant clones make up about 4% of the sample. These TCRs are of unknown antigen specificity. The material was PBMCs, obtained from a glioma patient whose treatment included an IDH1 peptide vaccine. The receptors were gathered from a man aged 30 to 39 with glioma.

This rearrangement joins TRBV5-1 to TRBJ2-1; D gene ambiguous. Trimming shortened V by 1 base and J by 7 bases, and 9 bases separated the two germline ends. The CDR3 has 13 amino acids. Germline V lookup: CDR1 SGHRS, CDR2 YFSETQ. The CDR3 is CASSLSYRNEQFF. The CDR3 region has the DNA TGCGCCAGCAGCTTGAGTTACCGTAATGAGCAGTTCTTC.

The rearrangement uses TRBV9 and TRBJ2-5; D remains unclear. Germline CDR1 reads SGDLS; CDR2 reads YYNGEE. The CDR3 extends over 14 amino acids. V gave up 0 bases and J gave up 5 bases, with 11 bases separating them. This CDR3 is CASSVGGSTETQYF. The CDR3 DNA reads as TGTGCCAGCAGCGTAGGCGGTAGCACGGAGACCCAGTACTTC.

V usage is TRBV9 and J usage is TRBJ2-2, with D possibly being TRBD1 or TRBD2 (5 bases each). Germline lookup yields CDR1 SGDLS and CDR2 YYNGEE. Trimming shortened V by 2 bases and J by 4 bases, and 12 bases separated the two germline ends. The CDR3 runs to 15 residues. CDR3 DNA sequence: TGTGCCAGCAGCGTGGGGTCGAGGGGCACCGGGGAGCTGTTTTTT. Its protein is CASSVGSRGTGELFF. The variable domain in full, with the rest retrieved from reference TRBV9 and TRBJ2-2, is DSGVTQTPKHLITATGQRVTLRCSPRSGDLSVYWYQQSLDQGLQFLIQYYNGEERAKGNILERFSAQQFPDLHSELNLSSLELGDSALYFCASSVGSRGTGELFFGEGSRLTVL.

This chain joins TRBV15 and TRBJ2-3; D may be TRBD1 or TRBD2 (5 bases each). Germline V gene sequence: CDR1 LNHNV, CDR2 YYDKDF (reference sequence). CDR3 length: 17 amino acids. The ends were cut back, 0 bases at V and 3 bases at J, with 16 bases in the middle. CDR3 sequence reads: CATSRERGVLATDTQYF. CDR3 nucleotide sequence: TGTGCCACCAGCAGAGAAAGAGGGGTGCTAGCAACAGATACGCAGTATTTT.

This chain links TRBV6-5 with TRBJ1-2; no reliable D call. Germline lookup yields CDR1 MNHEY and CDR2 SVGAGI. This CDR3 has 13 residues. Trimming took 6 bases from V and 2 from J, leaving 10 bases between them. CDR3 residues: CASRAPRNYGYTF. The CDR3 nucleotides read TGTGCCAGCAGGGCGCCCAGAAACTATGGCTACACCTTC.

The CDR3 nucleotides read TGTGCCAGCAGCTATCACAGGGTGGGGGAAAAACTGTTTTTT. It is translated as CASSYHRVGEKLFF. This rearrangement joins TRBV7-8 to TRBJ1-4; D perhaps matches TRBD1 (6 bases). The ends were cut back, 4 bases at V and 8 bases at J, with 14 bases in the middle. CDR1 is SGHVS, CDR2 FQNEAQ, per germline. The CDR3 is made up of 14 amino acids. Looking up the rest from reference TRBV7-8 and TRBJ1-4 gives the full variable domain: GAGVSQSPRYKVAKRGQDVALRCDPISGHVSLFWYQQALGQGPEFLTYFQNEAQLDKSGLPSDRFFAERPEGSVSTLKIQRTQQEDSAVYLCASSYHRVGEKLFFGSGTQLSVL.

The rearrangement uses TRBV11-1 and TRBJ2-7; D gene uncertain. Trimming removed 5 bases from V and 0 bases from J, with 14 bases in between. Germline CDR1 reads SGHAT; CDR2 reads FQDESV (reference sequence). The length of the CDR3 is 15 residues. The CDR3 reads CASSVTHISSYEQYF. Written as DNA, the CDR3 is TGTGCCAGCAGCGTGACCCACATAAGCTCCTACGAGCAGTACTTC.

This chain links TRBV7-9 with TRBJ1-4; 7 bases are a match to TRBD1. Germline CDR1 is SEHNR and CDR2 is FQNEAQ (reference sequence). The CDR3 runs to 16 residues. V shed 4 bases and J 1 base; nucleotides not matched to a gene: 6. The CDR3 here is CASSSSRTGTNEKLFF. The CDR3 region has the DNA TGTGCCAGCAGCTCTTCCCGGACAGGAACTAATGAAAAACTGTTTTTT.

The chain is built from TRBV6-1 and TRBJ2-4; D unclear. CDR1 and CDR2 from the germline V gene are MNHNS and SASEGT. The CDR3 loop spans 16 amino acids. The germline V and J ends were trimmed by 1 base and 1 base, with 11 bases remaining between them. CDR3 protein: CASSEGWAMAKNIQYF. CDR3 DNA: TGTGCCAGCAGTGAAGGGTGGGCGATGGCCAAAAACATTCAGTACTTC.

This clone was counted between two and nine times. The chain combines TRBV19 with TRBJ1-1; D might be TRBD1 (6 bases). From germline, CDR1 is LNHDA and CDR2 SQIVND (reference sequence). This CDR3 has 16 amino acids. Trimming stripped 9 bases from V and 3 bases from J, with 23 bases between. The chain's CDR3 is CASTKRRGRLDTEAFF. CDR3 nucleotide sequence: TGTGCCAGCACTAAACGCCGGGGGCGCTTGGACACTGAAGCTTTCTTT.

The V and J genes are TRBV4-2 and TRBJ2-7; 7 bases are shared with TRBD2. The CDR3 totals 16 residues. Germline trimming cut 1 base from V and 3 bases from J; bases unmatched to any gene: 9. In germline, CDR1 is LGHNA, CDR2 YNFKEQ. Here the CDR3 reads CASSQAQRGADYEQYF. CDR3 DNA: TGTGCCAGCAGCCAAGCCCAGCGGGGAGCCGACTACGAGCAGTACTTC.

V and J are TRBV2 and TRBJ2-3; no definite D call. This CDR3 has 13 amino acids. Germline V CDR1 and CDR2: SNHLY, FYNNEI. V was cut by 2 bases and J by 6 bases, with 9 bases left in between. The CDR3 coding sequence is TGTGCCAGCAGTGAAAGGCTGGGTGATACGCAGTATTTT. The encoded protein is CASSERLGDTQYF.

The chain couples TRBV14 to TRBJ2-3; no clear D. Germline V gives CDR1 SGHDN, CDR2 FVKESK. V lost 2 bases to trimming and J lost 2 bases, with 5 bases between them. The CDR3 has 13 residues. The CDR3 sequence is CASSQRATDTQYF. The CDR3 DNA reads TGTGCCAGCAGCCAAAGAGCCACAGATACGCAGTATTTT. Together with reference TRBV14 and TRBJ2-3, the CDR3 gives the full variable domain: EAGVTQFPSHSVIEKGQTVTLRCDPISGHDNLYWYRRVMGKEIKFLLHFVKESKQDESGMPNNRFLAERTGGTYSTLKVQPAELEDSGVYFCASSQRATDTQYFGPGTRLTVL.